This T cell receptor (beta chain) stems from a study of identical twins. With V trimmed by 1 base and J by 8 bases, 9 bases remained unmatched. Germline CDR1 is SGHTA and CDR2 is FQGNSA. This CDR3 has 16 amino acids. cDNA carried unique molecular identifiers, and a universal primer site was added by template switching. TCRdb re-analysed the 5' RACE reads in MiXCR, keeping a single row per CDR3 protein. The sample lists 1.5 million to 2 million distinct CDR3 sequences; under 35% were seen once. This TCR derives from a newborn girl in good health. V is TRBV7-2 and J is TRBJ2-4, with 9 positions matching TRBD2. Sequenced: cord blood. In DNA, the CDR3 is TGTGCCAGCAGCTTAGGTTTCAGCGGGAGGAGAGACATTCAGTACTTC. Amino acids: CASSLGFSGRRDIQYF.